This T cell receptor beta chain is drawn from a study of cytomegalovirus exposure and HLA in healthy donors. Regarding the study as a whole: A later analysis linked a missense variant in DCLRE1C to the trimming of TCR beta V and J genes.

The germline V gene encodes CDR1 MNHEY and CDR2 SMNVEV (reference sequence). V lost 6 bases, J lost 7 bases, and 9 bases stayed unmatched. This CDR3 has 15 amino acids. Comment on this clone: Its antigen remains unidentified.

Researchers ran the PCR with 60 Vbeta and 13 Jbeta primers. Assay used: immunoSEQ multiplex PCR; TCRdb lists only in-frame clones, some missing. The table includes 75,000 to 85,000 clones, over 60% detected once. The chain carries TRBV27 and TRBJ1-6; 7 bases are shared with TRBD1. Sequenced sample: PBMCs. This TCR derives from a male donor in good health and CMV-seronegative. Here the CDR3 reads CASSAETGRNSPLHF. The CDR3 DNA reads as TGTGCCAGCAGCGCCGAGACAGGGCGGAATTCACCCCTCCACTTT.